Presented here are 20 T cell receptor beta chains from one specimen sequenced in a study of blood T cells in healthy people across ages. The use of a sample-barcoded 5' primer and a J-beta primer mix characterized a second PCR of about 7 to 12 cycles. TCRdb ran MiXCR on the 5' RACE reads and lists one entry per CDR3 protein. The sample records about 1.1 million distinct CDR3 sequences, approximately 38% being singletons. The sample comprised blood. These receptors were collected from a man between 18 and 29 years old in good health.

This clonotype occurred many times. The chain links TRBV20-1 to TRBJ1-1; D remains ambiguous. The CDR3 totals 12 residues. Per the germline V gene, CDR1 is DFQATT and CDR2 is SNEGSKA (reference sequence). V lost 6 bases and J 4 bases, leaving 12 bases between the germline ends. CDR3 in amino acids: CSARGGSTEAFF. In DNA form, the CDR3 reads TGCAGTGCACGAGGTGGATCCACTGAAGCTTTCTTT.

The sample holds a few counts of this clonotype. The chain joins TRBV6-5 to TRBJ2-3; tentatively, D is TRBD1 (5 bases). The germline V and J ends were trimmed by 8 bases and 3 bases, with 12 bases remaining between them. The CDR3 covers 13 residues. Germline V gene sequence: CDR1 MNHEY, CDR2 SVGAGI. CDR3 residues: CASGDRPTDTQYF. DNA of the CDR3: TGTGCCAGCGGAGACAGACCGACAGATACGCAGTATTTT.

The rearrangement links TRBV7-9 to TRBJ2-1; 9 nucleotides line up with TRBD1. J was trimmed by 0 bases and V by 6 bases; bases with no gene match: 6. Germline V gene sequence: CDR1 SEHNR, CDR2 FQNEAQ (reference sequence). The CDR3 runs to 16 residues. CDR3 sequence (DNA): TGTGCCAGCAGTTCACAACAGGGGGCCTCCTACAATGAGCAGTTCTTC. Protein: CASSSQQGASYNEQFF.

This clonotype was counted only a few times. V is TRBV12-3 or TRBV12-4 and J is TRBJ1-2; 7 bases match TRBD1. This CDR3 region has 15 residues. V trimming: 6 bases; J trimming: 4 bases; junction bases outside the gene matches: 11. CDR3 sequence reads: CASSPDRVRSYGYTF. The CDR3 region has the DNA TGTGCCAGCAGCCCTGACAGGGTTCGGAGCTATGGCTACACCTTC.

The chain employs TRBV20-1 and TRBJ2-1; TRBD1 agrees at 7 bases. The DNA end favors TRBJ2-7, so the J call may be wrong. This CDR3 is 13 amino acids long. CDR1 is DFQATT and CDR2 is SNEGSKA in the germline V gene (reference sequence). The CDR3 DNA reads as TGCAGTGCCGACAGGGTTCCCTACAATGAGCAGTACTTC. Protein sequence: CSADRVPYNEQYF.

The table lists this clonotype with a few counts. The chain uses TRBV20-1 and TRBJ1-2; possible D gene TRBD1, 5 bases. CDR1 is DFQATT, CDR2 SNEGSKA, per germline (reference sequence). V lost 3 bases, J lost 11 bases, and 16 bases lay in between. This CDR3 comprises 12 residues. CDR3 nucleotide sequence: TGCAGTGCTAGCCCCCTCCAGGGAAGATACACCTTC. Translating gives CSASPLQGRYTF.

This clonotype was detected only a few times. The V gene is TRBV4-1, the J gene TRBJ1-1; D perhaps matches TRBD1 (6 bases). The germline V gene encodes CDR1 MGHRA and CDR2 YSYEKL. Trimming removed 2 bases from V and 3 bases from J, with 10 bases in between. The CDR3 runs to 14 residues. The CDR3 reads CASSQKGGDTEAFF. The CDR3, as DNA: TGCGCCAGCAGCCAAAAGGGGGGAGACACTGAAGCTTTCTTT.

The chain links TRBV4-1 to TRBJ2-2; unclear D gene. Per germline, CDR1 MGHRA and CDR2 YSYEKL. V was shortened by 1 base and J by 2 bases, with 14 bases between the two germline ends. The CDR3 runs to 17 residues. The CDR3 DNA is TGCGCCAGCAGCCAAGGGACGATAACCCCAAACACCGGGGAGCTGTTTTTT. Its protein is CASSQGTITPNTGELFF.

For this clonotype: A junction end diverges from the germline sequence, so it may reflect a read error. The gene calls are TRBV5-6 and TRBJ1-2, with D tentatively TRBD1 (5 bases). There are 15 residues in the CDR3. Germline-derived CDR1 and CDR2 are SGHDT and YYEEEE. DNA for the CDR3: TGTGCCAGCAGCTTGGACGTCGGCGGAAGGGGAATCTACACCTTT. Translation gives CASSLDVGGRGIYTF.

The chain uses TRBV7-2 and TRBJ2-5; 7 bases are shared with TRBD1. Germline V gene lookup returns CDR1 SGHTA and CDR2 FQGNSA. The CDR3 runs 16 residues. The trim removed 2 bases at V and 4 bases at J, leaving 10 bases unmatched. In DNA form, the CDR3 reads TGTGCCAGCAGCTTATGGTACAGGGGTCGTGGAGAGACCCAGTACTTC. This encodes CASSLWYRGRGETQYF.

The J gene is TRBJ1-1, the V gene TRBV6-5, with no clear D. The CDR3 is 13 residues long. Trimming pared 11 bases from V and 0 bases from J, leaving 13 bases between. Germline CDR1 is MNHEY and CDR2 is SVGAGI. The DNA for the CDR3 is TGTGCCGCCCAGAAGGGCCTGAACACTGAAGCTTTCTTT. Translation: CAAQKGLNTEAFF.

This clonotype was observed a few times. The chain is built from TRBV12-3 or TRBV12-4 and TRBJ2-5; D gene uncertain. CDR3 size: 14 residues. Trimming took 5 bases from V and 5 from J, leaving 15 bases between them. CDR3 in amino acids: CASSRLGFRETQYF. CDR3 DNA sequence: TGTGCCAGCAGTAGGCTGGGGTTCCGGGAGACCCAGTACTTC.

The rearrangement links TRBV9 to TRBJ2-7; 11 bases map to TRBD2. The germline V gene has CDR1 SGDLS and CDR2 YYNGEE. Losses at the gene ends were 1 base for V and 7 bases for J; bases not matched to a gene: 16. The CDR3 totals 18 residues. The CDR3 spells CASSVKLAGGRSYNEQYF. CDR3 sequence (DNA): TGTGCCAGCAGCGTAAAGCTAGCGGGGGGTCGCTCCTACAATGAGCAGTACTTC.

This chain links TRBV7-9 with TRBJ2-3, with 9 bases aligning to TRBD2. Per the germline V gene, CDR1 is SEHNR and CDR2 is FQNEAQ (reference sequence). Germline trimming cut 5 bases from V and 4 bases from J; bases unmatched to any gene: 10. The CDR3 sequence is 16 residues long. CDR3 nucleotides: TGTGCCAGCAGCGTCAGGACTAGCGCCAGGTCAGATACGCAGTATTTT. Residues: CASSVRTSARSDTQYF.

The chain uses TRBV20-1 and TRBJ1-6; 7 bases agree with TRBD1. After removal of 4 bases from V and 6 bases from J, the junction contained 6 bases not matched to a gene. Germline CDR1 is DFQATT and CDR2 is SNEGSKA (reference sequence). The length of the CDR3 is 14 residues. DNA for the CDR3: TGCAGTGCTACACAGACAGGGATTAATTCACCCCTCCACTTT. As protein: CSATQTGINSPLHF.

The CDR3: CASSFWGEGNEKLFF. CDR3 nucleotide sequence: TGTGCCAGCAGTTTTTGGGGGGAGGGAAATGAAAAACTGTTTTTT. This chain uses TRBV12-3 or TRBV12-4 with TRBJ1-4; D may be TRBD1 (5 bases). V lost 3 bases and J 5 bases, leaving 13 bases between the germline ends. There are 15 residues in the CDR3.

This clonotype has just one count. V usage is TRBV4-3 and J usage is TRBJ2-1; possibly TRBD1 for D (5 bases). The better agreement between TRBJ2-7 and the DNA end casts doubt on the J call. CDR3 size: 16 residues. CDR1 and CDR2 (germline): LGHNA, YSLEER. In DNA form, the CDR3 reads TGCGCCAGCAGCCCAGAAGGGGCGGTTTCCTACAATGAGCAGTACTTC. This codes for CASSPEGAVSYNEQYF.

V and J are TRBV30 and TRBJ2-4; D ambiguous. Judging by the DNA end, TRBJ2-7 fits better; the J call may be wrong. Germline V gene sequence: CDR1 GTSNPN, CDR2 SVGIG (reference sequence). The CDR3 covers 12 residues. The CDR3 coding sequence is TGTGCCTGGAATTCTGACGCGTACGAGCAGTACTTC. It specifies CAWNSDAYEQYF.

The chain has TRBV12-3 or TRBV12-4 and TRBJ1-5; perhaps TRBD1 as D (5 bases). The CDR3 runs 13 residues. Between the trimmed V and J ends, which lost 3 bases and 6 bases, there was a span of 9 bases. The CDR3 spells CASSLTGTQPQHF. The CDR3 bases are TGTGCCAGCAGTTTGACTGGGACTCAGCCCCAGCATTTT.

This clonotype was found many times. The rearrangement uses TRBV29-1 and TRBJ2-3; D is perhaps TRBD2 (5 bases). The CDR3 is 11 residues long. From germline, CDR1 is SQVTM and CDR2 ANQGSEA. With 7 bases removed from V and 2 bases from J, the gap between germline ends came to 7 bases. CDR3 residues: CSGGHTDTQYF. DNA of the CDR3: TGCAGCGGAGGGCACACAGATACGCAGTATTTT.